The source of this T cell receptor beta chain is a study of blood T cell repertoires in COVID-19. Data came from immunoSEQ multiplex PCR; TCRdb stores just in-frame clones and leaves some out. This sample has nearly 85,000 clones, with about 83% found just once. The sample comprised peripheral blood. This TCR was recovered from a woman aged 55-70 years with acute or convalescent COVID-19.

CDR3 amino acids: CASSQPSGSPLNTGELFF. The CDR3, as DNA: TGTGCCAGCAGCCAACCTAGCGGGAGCCCCCTGAACACCGGGGAGCTGTTTTTT. This chain uses TRBV4-2 with TRBJ2-2; 10 bases are a match to TRBD2. V dropped 2 bases and J dropped 1; count of bases not matched to a gene: 7. Looked up from germline, CDR1 is LGHNA and CDR2 is YNFKEQ. The CDR3 sequence is 18 residues long.